This passage covers 20 T cell receptor beta chains from one sample sequenced in a study of technical replicates of blood from a few donors. TCRdb keeps only in-frame clones here, not all; method: immunoSEQ multiplex PCR. Altogether under 100,000 clones are present, 90% to 96% being singletons, with the ten largest covering roughly 0.2%. The sequenced material came from T cells isolated from PBMCs. The origin of the receptors is a human donor in good health.

The chain uses TRBV29-1 and TRBJ2-2; possibly TRBD1 for D (6 bases). The CDR3 covers 15 residues. CDR1 is SQVTM and CDR2 is ANQGSEA in the germline V gene. Trimming took off 1 base at V and 4 bases at J, with 13 bases between the two ends. CDR3 region: CSVEVTRGSTGELFF. Here the CDR3 DNA reads TGCAGCGTTGAAGTAACCAGGGGTTCCACCGGGGAGCTGTTTTTT.

The chain has TRBV30 and TRBJ1-1; D gene uncertain. CDR1 is GTSNPN and CDR2 is SVGIG in the germline V gene (reference sequence). Deletions cut 1 base from V and 0 bases from J, with 15 bases between. The CDR3 has 16 amino acids. The CDR3 DNA reads as TGTGCCTGGAGTGCAGGTAGTACAGCCATGAACACTGAAGCTTTCTTT. The encoded protein is CAWSAGSTAMNTEAFF. The full variable domain, completed using reference TRBV30 and TRBJ1-1, is SQTIHQWPATLVQPVGSPLSLECTVEGTSNPNLYWYRQAAGRGLQLLFYSVGIGQISSEVPQNLSASRPQDRQFILSSKKLLLSDSGFYLCAWSAGSTAMNTEAFFGQGTRLTVV.

V and J are TRBV2 and TRBJ1-1; D might be TRBD1 (6 bases). Germline V gene sequence: CDR1 SNHLY, CDR2 FYNNEI. The CDR3 has 17 amino acids. Trimming pared 7 bases from V and 0 bases from J, leaving 21 bases between. Here the CDR3 DNA reads TGTGCCAGCAAGCCCCAAATCTTACAGGGTTTGAACACTGAAGCTTTCTTT. Encoded protein: CASKPQILQGLNTEAFF.

This clone was counted once. V and J are TRBV9 and TRBJ2-3; 7 bases match TRBD1. Germline V CDR1 and CDR2: SGDLS, YYNGEE. The trim removed 3 bases at V and 4 bases at J, leaving 5 bases unmatched. This CDR3 is built from 14 residues. DNA for the CDR3: TGTGCCAGCAGCGCGACAGGGCTCGCAGATACGCAGTATTTT. Its protein product is CASSATGLADTQYF.

The chain combines TRBV4-1 with TRBJ2-7; 9 nucleotides align to TRBD1. The germline gives CDR1 MGHRA, CDR2 YSYEKL. The length of the CDR3 is 16 residues. V shed 3 bases and J 3 bases; nucleotides not matched to a gene: 9. The chain's CDR3 is CASSHGTGTMIYEQYF. The CDR3 nucleotides are TGCGCCAGCAGCCACGGGACAGGGACGATGATCTACGAGCAGTACTTC.

This sequence joins TRBV9 and TRBJ2-1; weak D call: TRBD1 (6 bases). The CDR3 spans 16 residues. Trimming pared 4 bases from V and 8 bases from J, leaving 22 bases between. CDR1 is SGDLS and CDR2 is YYNGEE in the germline V gene. CDR3 nucleotide sequence: TGTGCCAGCAGCTTCAACAGGGTCCTTCTGGGGGATGAGCAGTTCTTC. This encodes CASSFNRVLLGDEQFF. Full variable domain (remainder filled in from reference TRBV9 and TRBJ2-1): DSGVTQTPKHLITATGQRVTLRCSPRSGDLSVYWYQQSLDQGLQFLIQYYNGEERAKGNILERFSAQQFPDLHSELNLSSLELGDSALYFCASSFNRVLLGDEQFFGPGTRLTVL.

This chain joins TRBV11-3 and TRBJ2-6; D not resolved. The CDR3 totals 17 residues. Germline CDR1 and CDR2: SGHNT and YENEEA. V was clipped by 3 bases and J by 0 bases, with 12 bases between them. The DNA of the CDR3 is TGTGCCAGCAGCTTGCGTATGTCTACCTCTGGGGCCAACGTCCTGACTTTC. This encodes CASSLRMSTSGANVLTF.

The rearrangement links TRBV28 to TRBJ2-7, with TRBD2 matching over 7 bases. V gave up 0 bases and J gave up 0 bases; unmatched junction bases: 2. The CDR3 runs 15 residues. Per germline, CDR1 MDHEN and CDR2 SYDVKM. The CDR3 loop reads CASSLWASGSYEQYF. The CDR3 DNA follows: TGTGCCAGCAGTTTATGGGCTAGCGGCTCCTACGAGCAGTACTTC.

The chain couples TRBV10-3 to TRBJ1-6, with a weak D call TRBD1 (5 bases). Germline CDR1 reads ENHRY; CDR2 reads SYGVKD. This CDR3 comprises 15 residues. Between the trimmed V and J ends, which lost 11 bases and 5 bases, there was a span of 19 bases. The CDR3 loop is CAPGRQGEDNSPLHF. The DNA for the CDR3 is TGTGCCCCAGGGCGACAAGGGGAAGATAATTCACCCCTCCACTTT.

The chain uses TRBV9 and TRBJ2-2; tentative D call: TRBD1 (6 bases). The CDR3 totals 19 residues. CDR1 is SGDLS and CDR2 is YYNGEE in the germline V gene. With 3 bases removed from V and 0 bases from J, the gap between germline ends came to 21 bases. CDR3 nucleotides: TGTGCCAGCAGCGGAGTCGACAGGAACCGTTACGCGAACACCGGGGAGCTGTTTTTT. It translates to CASSGVDRNRYANTGELFF.

The chain couples TRBV7-9 to TRBJ2-5; 9 bases are a match to TRBD2. CDR3 length: 17 residues. In germline, CDR1 is SEHNR, CDR2 FQNEAQ (reference sequence). J was trimmed by 5 bases and V by 7 bases; bases with no gene match: 17. In nucleotides, the CDR3 is TGTGCCAGCACCGAGACACTAGCGCGGGGGGGCGGGGAGACCCAGTACTTC. This sequence encodes CASTETLARGGGETQYF.

Written as DNA, the CDR3 is TGTGCCAGCACTCAAGTACGGTTGAGGACTGAAGCTTTCTTT. As protein: CASTQVRLRTEAFF. V is TRBV5-8 and J is TRBJ1-1; D remains unclear. The ends were cut back, 6 bases at V and 5 bases at J, with 17 bases in the middle. This CDR3 spans 14 amino acids. Germline CDR1 and CDR2: SGHTS and YDEGEE. Filled out from reference TRBV5-8 and TRBJ1-1, the complete variable domain reads EAGVTQSPTHLIKTRGQQATLRCSPISGHTSVYWYQQALGLGLQFLLWYDEGEERNRGNFPPRFSGRQFPNYSSELNVNALELEDSALYLCASTQVRLRTEAFFGQGTRLTVV.

J is TRBJ1-5 and V is TRBV16, with D possibly TRBD1 on 6 matching bases. This CDR3 comprises 15 residues. Trimming cost V 2 bases and J 4 bases, with 12 bases left between them. The germline V gene has CDR1 KGHSY and CDR2 FQNENV. The CDR3 reads CASSQQTGGNQPQHF. The CDR3 DNA is TGTGCCAGCAGCCAACAGACAGGAGGTAATCAGCCCCAGCATTTT. The complete variable domain, with remaining parts taken from reference TRBV16 and TRBJ1-5, reads GEEVAQTPKHLVRGEGQKAKLYCAPIKGHSYVFWYQQVLKNEFKFLISFQNENVFDETGMPKERFSAKCLPNSPCSLEIQATKLEDSAVYFCASSQQTGGNQPQHFGDGTRLSIL.

The CDR3 region has the DNA TGTGCCAGCTCCTTCACCGGGACAGGGGACTACGAGCAGTACTTC. It encodes CASSFTGTGDYEQYF. V is TRBV27 and J is TRBJ2-7; 10 bases are shared with TRBD1. The germline CDR1 and CDR2 sequences are MNHEY and SMNVEV (reference sequence). This CDR3 spans 15 amino acids. V shed 8 bases and J 3 bases; nucleotides not matched to a gene: 10.

The V gene is TRBV27, the J gene TRBJ1-6; D is perhaps TRBD1 (6 bases). The CDR3 is 15 amino acids. The V end was cut by 6 bases, the J end by 7 bases, with 16 bases between. CDR1 is MNHEY, CDR2 SMNVEV, per germline (reference sequence). Here the CDR3 reads CASSTRGALNSPLHF. The CDR3, as DNA: TGTGCCAGCAGCACGCGGGGGGCTCTAAATTCACCCCTCCACTTT.

This chain links TRBV28 with TRBJ1-1; D not certain. Per the germline V gene, CDR1 is MDHEN and CDR2 is SYDVKM. The CDR3 length is 15 residues. V was trimmed by 2 bases and J by 0 bases, leaving 10 bases between them. The CDR3 loop reads CASSLIQKMNTEAFF. In nucleotides, the CDR3 is TGTGCCAGCAGTTTAATCCAGAAAATGAACACTGAAGCTTTCTTT.

The chain joins TRBV5-1 to TRBJ2-3; D call uncertain. The CDR3 contains 16 residues. Trimming pared 0 bases from V and 3 bases from J, leaving 14 bases between. CDR1 and CDR2 from the germline V gene are SGHRS and YFSETQ. CDR3 residues: CASSLDSRIRTDTQYF. The DNA of the CDR3 is TGCGCCAGCAGCTTGGACAGCCGCATACGAACAGATACGCAGTATTTT.

This chain uses TRBV6-5 with TRBJ1-6; 7 bases match TRBD1. Germline assignment: CDR1 MNHEY and CDR2 SVGAGI. The J segment lost 7 bases and the V segment lost 6 bases, leaving 9 bases of the junction unmatched. This CDR3 spans 15 amino acids. The CDR3 coding sequence is TGTGCCAGCAGCTACCAAACAGGGGCGAATTCACCCCTCCACTTT. This sequence encodes CASSYQTGANSPLHF.

J is TRBJ1-4 and V is TRBV29-1; possibly TRBD1 for D (6 bases). Deletions cut 8 bases from V and 4 bases from J, with 8 bases between. Per the germline V gene, CDR1 is SQVTM and CDR2 is ANQGSEA. The CDR3 is 11 amino acids. CDR3 bases: TGCAGCCACAGGGATAATGAAAAACTGTTTTTT. It translates to CSHRDNEKLFF.

The V call is TRBV9, the J call TRBJ1-5, with D possibly TRBD1 on 6 matching bases. This CDR3 is 16 amino acids long. CDR1 and CDR2 (germline): SGDLS, YYNGEE. V lost 0 bases, J lost 7 bases, and 17 bases lay in between. The CDR3 coding sequence is TGTGCCAGCAGCGTAGGATCGGGGGGCGCCGGGCAGCCCCAGCATTTT. As protein: CASSVGSGGAGQPQHF.